A selection of T cell receptor beta chains follows, all from one sample in a study of T cells and copy number aberrations in small-cell lung cancer. TCRdb's copy holds only in-frame clones and misses some; the assay was immunoSEQ multiplex PCR. In the table there are about 1,500 clones, around four fifths of which are singletons. Sequencing input: normal tissue next to the tumor. These receptors were obtained from a man between 60 and 70 years old with small cell lung cancer. CDR3s include the opening cysteine and the closing phenylalanine or tryptophan. The order of the fields is J gene, D gene, V gene, CDR3 length, clone size, CDR3 protein, CDR3 DNA. A D gene is named only where the DNA matches it firmly. Clone size appears in some rows only: once, few, many, or a class for an expanded clone.

j_gene: TRBJ2-7
d_gene: TRBD2
v_gene: TRBV11-2
len: 15
abundance: .
CDR3aa: CASSPGGVAGIEQYF
CDR3nt: TGTGCCAGCAGCCCGGGGGGGGTAGCGGGAATCGAGCAGTACTTC

j_gene: TRBJ2-2
d_gene: .
v_gene: TRBV5-8
len: 15
abundance: .
CDR3aa: CASSSSGVNTGELFF
CDR3nt: TGTGCCAGCAGCTCGTCGGGGGTGAATACCGGGGAGCTGTTTTTT

j_gene: TRBJ2-3
d_gene: .
v_gene: TRBV5-1
len: 15
abundance: .
CDR3aa: CASSLRDLLTDTQYF
CDR3nt: TGCGCCAGCAGCTTGAGGGACCTCCTCACAGATACGCAGTATTTT

j_gene: TRBJ2-7
d_gene: .
v_gene: TRBV6-1
len: 14
abundance: .
CDR3aa: CASSEAWGPHEQYF
CDR3nt: TGTGCCAGCAGTGAAGCTTGGGGGCCCCACGAGCAGTACTTC

j_gene: TRBJ2-1
d_gene: .
v_gene: TRBV4-3
len: 16
abundance: .
CDR3aa: CASSQDGIASYNEQFF
CDR3nt: TGCGCCAGCAGCCAAGATGGAATAGCTTCGTACAATGAGCAGTTCTTC

j_gene: TRBJ2-5
d_gene: .
v_gene: TRBV25-1
len: 13
abundance: .
CDR3aa: CASRDSPRETQYF
CDR3nt: TGTGCCAGCAGGGACTCTCCCAGGGAGACCCAGTACTTC

j_gene: TRBJ1-1
d_gene: .
v_gene: TRBV28
len: 11
abundance: .
CDR3aa: CASSLRGRAFF
CDR3nt: TGTGCCAGCAGTTTGAGGGGGAGGGCTTTCTTT

j_gene: TRBJ2-1
d_gene: TRBD2
v_gene: TRBV13
len: 14
abundance: .
CDR3aa: CASQIIAGANEQFF
CDR3nt: TGTGCCAGCCAAATTATAGCGGGAGCCAATGAGCAGTTCTTC

j_gene: TRBJ2-6
d_gene: .
v_gene: TRBV28
len: 15
abundance: .
CDR3aa: CASSPSHIRANVLTF
CDR3nt: TGTGCCAGCAGTCCCAGTCATATTAGGGCCAACGTCCTGACTTTC

j_gene: TRBJ1-1
d_gene: .
v_gene: TRBV4-1
len: 13
abundance: .
CDR3aa: CASSQSENTEAFF
CDR3nt: TGCGCCAGCAGCCAATCCGAGAACACTGAAGCTTTCTTT

j_gene: TRBJ2-7
d_gene: .
v_gene: TRBV4-2
len: 15
abundance: .
CDR3aa: CASSREASESYEQYF
CDR3nt: TGTGCCAGCAGCCGGGAGGCTAGCGAGTCCTACGAGCAGTACTTC

j_gene: TRBJ2-5
d_gene: TRBD1
v_gene: TRBV19
len: 15
abundance: .
CDR3aa: CASQEGQGGGETQYF
CDR3nt: TGTGCCAGTCAGGAGGGACAGGGCGGTGGAGAGACCCAGTACTTC

j_gene: TRBJ1-4
d_gene: TRBD1
v_gene: TRBV5-1
len: 14
abundance: .
CDR3aa: CASSYIQGGEKLFF
CDR3nt: TGCGCCAGCAGCTATATACAGGGGGGGGAAAAACTGTTTTTT

j_gene: TRBJ1-1
d_gene: .
v_gene: TRBV6-1
len: 13
abundance: .
CDR3aa: CASRYRANTEAFF
CDR3nt: TGTGCCAGCAGATACCGGGCAAACACTGAAGCTTTCTTT

j_gene: TRBJ2-1
d_gene: .
v_gene: TRBV27
len: 12
abundance: once
CDR3aa: CASSLGAHEQFF
CDR3nt: TGTGCCAGCTCCTTAGGGGCCCATGAGCAGTTCTTC

j_gene: TRBJ1-5
d_gene: .
v_gene: TRBV19
len: 17
abundance: few
CDR3aa: CASQGGAGSLRGQPQHF
CDR3nt: TGTGCCAGTCAAGGGGGGGCAGGGAGTTTACGGGGTCAGCCCCAGCATTTT

j_gene: TRBJ2-1
d_gene: TRBD2
v_gene: TRBV11-2
len: 16
abundance: .
CDR3aa: CASSHLAGGRYNEQFF
CDR3nt: TGTGCCAGCAGCCACCTAGCGGGAGGGCGCTACAATGAGCAGTTCTTC

j_gene: TRBJ1-1
d_gene: .
v_gene: TRBV18
len: 16
abundance: .
CDR3aa: CASSPFQGSRDTEAFF
CDR3nt: TGCGCCAGCTCACCCTTTCAGGGAAGTCGGGACACTGAAGCTTTCTTT

j_gene: TRBJ1-2
d_gene: .
v_gene: TRBV30
len: 11
abundance: once
CDR3aa: CAGVEGYGYTF
CDR3nt: TGTGCCGGCGTTGAGGGCTATGGCTACACCTTC

j_gene: TRBJ1-5
d_gene: TRBD1
v_gene: TRBV7-9
len: 15
abundance: .
CDR3aa: CASSPTGGGNQPQHF
CDR3nt: TGTGCCAGCAGCCCGACAGGGGGTGGGAATCAGCCCCAGCATTTT